This T cell receptor beta chain was profiled in a study of cytomegalovirus exposure and HLA in healthy donors. The CDR3 has 16 residues. V was pared by 0 bases and J by 0 bases, with 12 bases between. Germline assignment: CDR1 SGHVS and CDR2 FQNEAQ. Use of 60 Vbeta and 13 Jbeta primers characterized the PCR. Profiling relied on immunoSEQ multiplex PCR, and the TCRdb table lists in-frame clones only, not all of them. Among under 150,000 clones listed, over 75% were seen once. The receptor's source is a woman aged 18-30 years in good health and CMV-seronegative. Sequenced sample: PBMCs. The V call is TRBV7-8, the J call TRBJ2-7; D might be TRBD2 (6 bases). This CDR3 is CASSLAGRDFSYEQYF. CDR3 nucleotides: TGTGCCAGCAGCTTAGCGGGAAGGGACTTCTCCTACGAGCAGTACTTC.